This entry is about one TCR beta chain. This clone was recorded once. Its antigen target is currently unknown. It has no much larger one-base neighbor in the sample; base qualities were not kept. Genomic DNA was extracted from sorted cells for sequencing of the TCRbeta CDR3 region. The immunoSEQ Assay was used for sequencing of TCRbeta CDR3 regions. Entries here come from immuneACCESS through TCRdb and include only in-frame sequences with V and J called. Some clones fail to appear in such tables; in the studies checked, an unresolved V gene covers under half of the shortfall, and the cause of the remainder is unknown. Recorded for this sample are approximately 80,000 clones; roughly 87% of them occurred a single time. In total, the top ten clones hold around 0.18% of the sample. Trimming takes 0 bases off V and 0 bases off J; junction bases not matched to a gene: 9. The germline V gene (reference sequence) supplies CDR1 GTSNPN and CDR2 SVGIG. Inclusive of the bounding cysteine and phenylalanine, the CDR3 is 19 residues long. The kept DNA is CDR3 alone, 57 bases in frame from the first base.

Patients with a history of autoimmune disease or receiving systemic immunosuppression were excluded from the trial. In every dose cohort, peripheral blood was drawn for TCR sequencing at baseline, cycle 4 day 1, and cycle 7 day 1. Samples were obtained from an open-label, multicenter, first-in-human phase I dose-escalation trial of ivuxolimab. Adults with locally advanced or metastatic melanoma, renal cell, hepatocellular, or head and neck squamous cell carcinoma were enrolled in the trial. CD4+ and CD8+ T cells were sorted separately from peripheral blood before TCR sequencing. This sample is drawn from a study of OX40 agonist ivuxolimab in advanced cancers. In terms of the full investigation: The costimulatory receptor OX40 (CD134) was targeted by ivuxolimab, a fully human IgG2 agonistic monoclonal antibody. The purpose of peripheral TCRbeta sequencing was to test whether ivuxolimab changed TCR sequence diversity and led to clonal T-cell expansion. The paper covers the monotherapy dose-escalation part of the phase I ivuxolimab trial, which included N of about 50 patients. Among the approximately 50 dose-escalation patients, roughly 20 had hepatocellular carcinoma, approximately 15 melanoma, 9 renal cell carcinoma and 9 head and neck cancer. A male proportion of 75% to 85% and a mean age of approximately 60 years, ranging from 23 to 79, were recorded for the dose-escalation cohort. Intravenous ivuxolimab was administered to patients every 2 weeks at six dose levels: 0.01, 0.1, 0.3, 1.5, 3 and 10 mg/kg. Three dose-escalation patients achieved partial responses, one with hepatocellular carcinoma and two with cutaneous melanoma. Prior anti-PD-1, anti-PD-L1 or anti-CTLA-4 therapy was permitted, and checkpoint inhibitors had been received by about 37% of dose-escalation patients. Points the paper makes about the study in general: Low levels of normalized T-cell clonal expansion were also seen in some patients who did not respond. The antigen specificity of the peripheral T cells that underwent clonal expansion was not determined. At doses of 0.1 to 3.0 mg/kg, clonal expansion of both CD4+ and CD8+ blood T cells was observed from baseline to week 6. In the 0.1-3.0 mg/kg groups, partial responders were among the patients with the lowest normalized peripheral clonal expansion, particularly in CD8+ T cells. After ivuxolimab, expanded clones were on average more numerous among CD8+ T cells than among CD4+ T cells.

The receptor was isolated from an adult with an advanced solid tumor such as melanoma, head and neck, liver or kidney cancer. Sample: CD4+ or CD8+ T cells sorted from blood, taken in a trial of the OX40 agonist ivuxolimab. The rearrangement joined TRBV30 to TRBJ2-1, and TRBD2 matches 12 of the central bases. The DNA is TGTGCCTGGAGTGTACATCTAGCGGGAGGGTCGAGCTCCTACAATGAGCAGTTCTTC. The resulting protein is CAWSVHLAGGSSSYNEQFF. Supplemented by the reference TRBV30 and TRBJ2-1 proteins around the CDR3, the complete variable domain is SQTIHQWPATLVQPVGSPLSLECTVEGTSNPNLYWYRQAAGRGLQLLFYSVGIGQISSEVPQNLSASRPQDRQFILSSKKLLLSDSGFYLCAWSVHLAGGSSSYNEQFFGPGTRLTVL.